This T cell receptor (beta chain) was sequenced during a study of CD8+CD57+ T cells in acquired aplastic anemia. On the study more broadly: The mean DNA yield obtained from sorted CD4+ and CD8+ cells came to approximately 3 ug.

The sample holds many counts of this clonotype. It may be a read error: a sequence one base away is much more abundant. Patients chosen for sequencing had shown CD8+CD57+ cell expansion by flow cytometry. In all patients, the disease was severe acquired aplastic anemia. There was no therapy given to any patient before the blood sampling took place. The template used for profiling TCR beta VDJ and CDR3 was genomic DNA. TCRdb called the reads again in MiXCR, with one record for every CDR3 protein. The repertoire includes about 190,000 distinct CDR3 sequences, nearly 50% of them detected once, and approximately 9.7% sits in the top ten. Germline V gene data show CDR1 as SNHLY and CDR2 as FYNNEI. The CDR3 is 12 amino acids. The V end was cut by 2 bases, the J end by 7 bases, with 8 bases between.

The TCR comes from a human donor with aplastic anemia. The sequencing sample was made of sorted CD4+, CD8+, or CD8+CD57+ T cells (not recorded which) from PBMCs. This chain connects TRBV2 to TRBJ2-5; tentatively, D is TRBD1 or TRBD2 (5 bases each). As DNA, the CDR3 is TGTGCCAGCAGTGAACGGGACGGGACCCAGTACTTC. This translates into CASSERDGTQYF.